The rows below give T cell receptor beta chains drawn from one sample of a study of T-cell reconstitution after alpha-beta-depleted transplantation in children. TCRdb processed the PCR reads anew with MiXCR; each CDR3 protein has one entry. Counted here are more than 400,000 distinct CDR3 sequences, roughly 44% occurring once; the ten biggest clones make up approximately 25%. Sample: PBMCs, taken before TCRalphabeta/CD19-depleted stem cell transplant. Every receptor here comes from a girl aged 2 to 9 with aplastic anemia, due to receive a stem cell transplant. The CDR3 runs from the conserved cysteine through the conserved F or W. D genes are given only for firm matches. Clone size is shown for a subset of rows, as once, few, many or a class of expanded clone.

V gene: TRBV4-3
D gene: TRBD1
J gene: TRBJ2-3
clone size: .
CDR3 DNA: TGCGCCAGCAGCCCGGGACAGGGGGCTTGGACAGATACGCAGTATTTT
CDR3 protein: CASSPGQGAWTDTQYF

V gene: TRBV12-3/TRBV12-4
D gene: .
J gene: TRBJ2-7
clone size: many
CDR3 DNA: TGTGCCAGCAGTTTGAGTGCCTACGAGCAGTACTTC
CDR3 protein: CASSLSAYEQYF

V gene: TRBV20-1
D gene: TRBD1
J gene: TRBJ1-2
clone size: few
CDR3 DNA: TGCAGTGCTACACGGACAGGGAGGTTGTACTATGGCTACACCTTC
CDR3 protein: CSATRTGRLYYGYTF

V gene: TRBV20-1
D gene: .
J gene: TRBJ2-1
clone size: .
CDR3 DNA: TGCAGTGCTAGTCAGGCCCCCCTCCCCAATGAGCAGTTCTTC
CDR3 protein: CSASQAPLPNEQFF

V gene: TRBV20-1
D gene: .
J gene: TRBJ1-5
clone size: few
CDR3 DNA: TGCAGTGCTAGGGCCCCGGCCCCGGATCAGCCCCAGCATTTT
CDR3 protein: CSARAPAPDQPQHF

V gene: TRBV29-1
D gene: TRBD2
J gene: TRBJ2-3
clone size: many
CDR3 DNA: TGCAGCGTTGGCCGAGGGACTAGCGCTCGCACAGATACGCAGTATTTT
CDR3 protein: CSVGRGTSARTDTQYF

V gene: TRBV7-9
D gene: TRBD2
J gene: TRBJ2-3
clone size: .
CDR3 DNA: TGTGCCAGCAGCTTGGATAGCGGGGGAGGTACGCAGTATTTT
CDR3 protein: CASSLDSGGGTQYF

V gene: TRBV7-6
D gene: .
J gene: TRBJ2-6
clone size: .
CDR3 DNA: TGTGCCCCCCGTCAGGACTCTGGGGCCAACGTCCTGACTTTC
CDR3 protein: CAPRQDSGANVLTF

V gene: TRBV7-9
D gene: .
J gene: TRBJ2-7
clone size: once
CDR3 DNA: TGTGCCAGCAGCCCCCTCGATCGCATTGGAGACGGGAACGAGCAGTACTTC
CDR3 protein: CASSPLDRIGDGNEQYF

V gene: TRBV7-2
D gene: .
J gene: TRBJ2-7
clone size: few
CDR3 DNA: TGTGCCAGCAGCAGGGGACCCAGAAACGAGCAGTACTTC
CDR3 protein: CASSRGPRNEQYF

V gene: TRBV30
D gene: .
J gene: TRBJ2-7
clone size: .
CDR3 DNA: TGTGCCTGGAGTGTACAGGTCTACGAGCAGTACTTC
CDR3 protein: CAWSVQVYEQYF

V gene: TRBV29-1
D gene: .
J gene: TRBJ1-1
clone size: .
CDR3 DNA: TGCAGCGTTGAACGTGTTGGCACGGAGAACACTGAAGCTTTCTTT
CDR3 protein: CSVERVGTENTEAFF